This T cell receptor beta chain was identified during a study of T cell changes during pregnancy in multiple sclerosis. The repertoire was sequenced with immunoSEQ multiplex PCR; TCRdb's copy has only in-frame clones and lacks some. The sample lists 50,000 or so clones, approximately 92% occurring once. V dropped 6 bases and J dropped 9; count of bases not matched to a gene: 7. Germline V lookup: CDR1 SQVTM, CDR2 ANQGSEA. This CDR3 comprises 11 residues. The sequence was obtained from a female donor with multiple sclerosis, enrolled in a pregnancy study. The chain links TRBV29-1 to TRBJ1-2; 7 bases agree with TRBD1. Sequenced material: CD4+ T cells from peripheral blood mononuclear cells, taken in the third trimester of pregnancy. Here the CDR3 reads CSVRQGESYTF. For the CDR3, the DNA is TGCAGCGTGCGGCAGGGGGAGAGCTACACCTTC. The variable domain in full, with the rest retrieved from reference TRBV29-1 and TRBJ1-2, is SAVISQKPSRDICQRGTSLTIQCQVDSQVTMMFWYRQQPGQSLTLIATANQGSEATYESGFVIDKFPISRPNLTFSTLTVSNMSPEDSSIYLCSVRQGESYTFGSGTRLTVV.